The rows below give T cell receptor beta chains drawn from one sample of a study of beta chain features in type 1 diabetes. Measured with immunoSEQ multiplex PCR; TCRdb has only the in-frame clones, and not every one. The repertoire consists of 600,000 to 650,000 clones, with about 14% occurring once and the leading ten covering about 0.086%. Material for sequencing was naive CD4+ T cells from blood. The source is a man younger than 35 in good health. Both conserved end residues are part of each CDR3. Each record gives: CDR3 DNA, CDR3 protein, J gene, clone size, V gene, D gene. D genes are given only for firm matches. Clone size appears in some rows only: once, few, many, or a class for an expanded clone.

CDR3 DNA: TGTGCCAGCAGCGCACACGCCGGACAGGGACGGGGCTACACCTTC
CDR3 protein: CASSAHAGQGRGYTF
J gene: TRBJ1-2
clone size: NA
V gene: TRBV11-2
D gene: TRBD1

CDR3 DNA: TGTGCCAGCAGCATACCCGGGACTAGCGGGAGGGCCGTAGAGCAGTACTTC
CDR3 protein: CASSIPGTSGRAVEQYF
J gene: TRBJ2-7
clone size: few
V gene: TRBV28
D gene: TRBD2

CDR3 DNA: TGTGCCAGTGGGACTCACTACGAGCAGTACTTC
CDR3 protein: CASGTHYEQYF
J gene: TRBJ2-7
clone size: NA
V gene: TRBV28
D gene: NA

CDR3 DNA: TGCAGCGCCGGCTCCTCAGGGGGCATGGACTTC
CDR3 protein: CSAGSSGGMDF
J gene: TRBJ2-7
clone size: NA
V gene: TRBV29-1
D gene: TRBD1

CDR3 DNA: TGCGCCAGCAGCCCAGCGGTTAATCAGCCCCAGCATTTT
CDR3 protein: CASSPAVNQPQHF
J gene: TRBJ1-5
clone size: NA
V gene: TRBV5-1
D gene: NA

CDR3 DNA: TGTGCCAGCAGCTTAGGGTGGGGCAATCAGCCCCAGCATTTT
CDR3 protein: CASSLGWGNQPQHF
J gene: TRBJ1-5
clone size: few
V gene: TRBV7-2
D gene: NA

CDR3 DNA: TGTGCCAGCCGAGGGGCAGGCCCCTATGGCTACACCTTC
CDR3 protein: CASRGAGPYGYTF
J gene: TRBJ1-2
clone size: NA
V gene: TRBV5-4
D gene: NA

CDR3 DNA: TGCGCCAGCAGCCAGGTGAACGGGGCGGGAGGCCACAATGAGCAGTTCTTC
CDR3 protein: CASSQVNGAGGHNEQFF
J gene: TRBJ2-1
clone size: NA
V gene: TRBV4-3
D gene: TRBD2

CDR3 DNA: TGTGCCAGCAGCTTATACGACGGGCGCTCTCGAGAAAAACTGTTTTTT
CDR3 protein: CASSLYDGRSREKLFF
J gene: TRBJ1-4
clone size: few
V gene: TRBV5-4
D gene: NA

CDR3 DNA: TGTGCCAGCAGCTTGTTTATTAGCGGGGGAATACAAGAGACCCAGTACTTC
CDR3 protein: CASSLFISGGIQETQYF
J gene: TRBJ2-5
clone size: NA
V gene: TRBV5-4
D gene: TRBD2

CDR3 DNA: TGCAGCGCCAGAGACTCTGGGGCCAACGTCCTGACTTTC
CDR3 protein: CSARDSGANVLTF
J gene: TRBJ2-6
clone size: NA
V gene: TRBV29-1
D gene: NA

CDR3 DNA: TGCGCCAGCAGCTTGGACCTGAATTCACCCCTCCACTTT
CDR3 protein: CASSLDLNSPLHF
J gene: TRBJ1-6
clone size: NA
V gene: TRBV5-1
D gene: NA

CDR3 DNA: TGTGCCAGCAGCTTAATTGCGGAAGCTTACAATGAGCAGTTCTTC
CDR3 protein: CASSLIAEAYNEQFF
J gene: TRBJ2-1
clone size: NA
V gene: TRBV7-3
D gene: NA

CDR3 DNA: TGTGCCAGCAGCTTATCTCTAGCGAATGAGCAGTTCTTC
CDR3 protein: CASSLSLANEQFF
J gene: TRBJ2-1
clone size: NA
V gene: TRBV7-9
D gene: NA

CDR3 DNA: TGTGCCAGCAGTGAAGCCGGGCCAGAGTATGGCTACACCTTC
CDR3 protein: CASSEAGPEYGYTF
J gene: TRBJ1-2
clone size: NA
V gene: TRBV6-1
D gene: NA

CDR3 DNA: TGTGCCAGCAGCACCCGCAAGACAGGGCGGGAGCAGTTCTTC
CDR3 protein: CASSTRKTGREQFF
J gene: TRBJ2-1
clone size: NA
V gene: TRBV28
D gene: TRBD1

CDR3 DNA: TGTGCCATCAGCCGGACAGGGAGTGGGACTGAAGCTTTCTTT
CDR3 protein: CAISRTGSGTEAFF
J gene: TRBJ1-1
clone size: NA
V gene: TRBV10-3
D gene: TRBD1

CDR3 DNA: TGTGCCAGCAGTGACCCCGGAGCCGGCACAGATACGCAGTATTTT
CDR3 protein: CASSDPGAGTDTQYF
J gene: TRBJ2-3
clone size: few
V gene: TRBV25-1
D gene: NA

CDR3 DNA: TGTGCCAGCAGTGTAAGAGGGACTAGCGGGAGTATAAGGTCCTACGAGCAGTACTTC
CDR3 protein: CASSVRGTSGSIRSYEQYF
J gene: TRBJ2-7
clone size: NA
V gene: TRBV2
D gene: TRBD2

CDR3 DNA: TGTGCCAGCAGCGTAAACCCCGTGAGTAAGGGCGAGCAGTACTTC
CDR3 protein: CASSVNPVSKGEQYF
J gene: TRBJ2-7
clone size: NA
V gene: TRBV9
D gene: NA